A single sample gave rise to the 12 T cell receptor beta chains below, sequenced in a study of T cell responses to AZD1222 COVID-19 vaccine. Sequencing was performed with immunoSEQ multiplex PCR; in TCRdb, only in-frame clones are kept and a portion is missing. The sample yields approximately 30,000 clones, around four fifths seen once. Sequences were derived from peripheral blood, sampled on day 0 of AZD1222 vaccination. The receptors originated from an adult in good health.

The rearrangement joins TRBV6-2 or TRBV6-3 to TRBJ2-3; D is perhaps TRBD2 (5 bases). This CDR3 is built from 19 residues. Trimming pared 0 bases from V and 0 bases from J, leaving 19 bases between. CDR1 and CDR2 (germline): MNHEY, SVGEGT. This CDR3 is CASSYSLMRASSSTDTQYF. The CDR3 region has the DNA TGTGCCAGCAGTTACTCGCTAATGAGGGCTTCTTCTAGCACAGATACGCAGTATTTT.

CDR3 DNA sequence: TGTGCCACCCTGACAGGGAGAGGCAATGAGCAGTTCTTC. Protein product: CATLTGRGNEQFF. This chain uses TRBV19 with TRBJ2-1; TRBD1 aligns across 7 bases. Germline CDR1 LNHDA, CDR2 SQIVND (reference sequence). The CDR3 has 13 amino acids. J was trimmed by 6 bases and V by 10 bases; bases with no gene match: 9.

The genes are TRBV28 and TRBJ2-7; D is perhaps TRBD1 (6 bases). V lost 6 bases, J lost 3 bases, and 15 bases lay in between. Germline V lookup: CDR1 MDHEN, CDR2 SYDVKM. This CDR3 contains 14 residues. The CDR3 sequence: CASRPESGVYEQYV. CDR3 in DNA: TGTGCCAGCAGGCCAGAATCAGGGGTCTACGAGCAGTACGTC.

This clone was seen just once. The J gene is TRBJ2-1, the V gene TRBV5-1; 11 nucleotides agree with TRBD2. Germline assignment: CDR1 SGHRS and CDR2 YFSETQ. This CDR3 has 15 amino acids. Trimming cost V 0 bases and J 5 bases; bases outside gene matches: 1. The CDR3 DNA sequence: TGCGCCAGCAGCTTGGTAGCGGGGGGGAACAATGAGCAGTTCTTC. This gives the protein CASSLVAGGNNEQFF. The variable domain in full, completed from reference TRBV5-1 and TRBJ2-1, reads KAGVTQTPRYLIKTRGQQVTLSCSPISGHRSVSWYQQTPGQGLQFLFEYFSETQRNKGNFPGRFSGRQFSNSRSEMNVSTLELGDSALYLCASSLVAGGNNEQFFGPGTRLTVL.

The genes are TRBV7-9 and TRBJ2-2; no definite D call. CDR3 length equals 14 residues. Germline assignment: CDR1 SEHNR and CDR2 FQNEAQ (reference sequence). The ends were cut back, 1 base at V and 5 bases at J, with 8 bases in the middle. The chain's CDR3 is CASSLVGSTGELFF. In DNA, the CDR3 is TGTGCCAGCAGCTTAGTAGGGTCGACCGGGGAGCTGTTTTTT.

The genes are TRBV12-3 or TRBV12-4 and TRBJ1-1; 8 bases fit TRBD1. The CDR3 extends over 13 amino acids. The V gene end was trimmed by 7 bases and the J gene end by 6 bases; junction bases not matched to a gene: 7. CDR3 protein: CASKGQGFAEAFF. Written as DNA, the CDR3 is TGTGCCAGCAAAGGACAGGGTTTTGCTGAAGCTTTCTTT.

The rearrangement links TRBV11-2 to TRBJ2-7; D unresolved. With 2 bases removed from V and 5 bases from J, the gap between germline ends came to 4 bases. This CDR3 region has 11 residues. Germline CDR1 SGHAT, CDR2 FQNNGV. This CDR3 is CASSLSHEQYF. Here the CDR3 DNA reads TGTGCCAGCAGCTTATCGCACGAGCAGTACTTC.

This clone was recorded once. CDR3 loop: CATSGDFRDEQFF. The CDR3 nucleotides are TGTGCCACCAGCGGGGACTTCCGGGATGAGCAGTTCTTC. The genes are TRBV15 and TRBJ2-1; perhaps TRBD2 as D (6 bases). V lost 5 bases and J lost 8, with 13 bases in between. Germline V lookup: CDR1 LNHNV, CDR2 YYDKDF (reference sequence). The CDR3 consists of 13 residues.

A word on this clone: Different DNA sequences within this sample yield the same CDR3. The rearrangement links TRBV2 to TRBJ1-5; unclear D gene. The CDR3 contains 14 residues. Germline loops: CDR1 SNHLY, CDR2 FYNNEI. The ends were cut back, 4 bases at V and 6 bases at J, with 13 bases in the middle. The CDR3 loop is CASSGGGVGQPQHF. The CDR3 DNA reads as TGTGCCAGCAGTGGCGGAGGTGTGGGTCAGCCCCAGCATTTT.

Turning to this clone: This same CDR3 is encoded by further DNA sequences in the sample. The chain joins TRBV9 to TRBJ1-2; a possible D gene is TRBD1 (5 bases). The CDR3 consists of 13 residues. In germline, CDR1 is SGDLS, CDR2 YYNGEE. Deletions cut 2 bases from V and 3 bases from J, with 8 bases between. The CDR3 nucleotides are TGTGCCAGCAGCGTGGGAGGGGACTATGGCTACACCTTC. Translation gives CASSVGGDYGYTF. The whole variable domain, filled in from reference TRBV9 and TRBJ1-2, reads DSGVTQTPKHLITATGQRVTLRCSPRSGDLSVYWYQQSLDQGLQFLIQYYNGEERAKGNILERFSAQQFPDLHSELNLSSLELGDSALYFCASSVGGDYGYTFGSGTRLTVV.

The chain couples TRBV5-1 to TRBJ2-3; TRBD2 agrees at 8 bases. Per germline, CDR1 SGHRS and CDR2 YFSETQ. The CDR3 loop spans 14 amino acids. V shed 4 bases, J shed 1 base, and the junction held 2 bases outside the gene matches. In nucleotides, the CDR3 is TGCGCCAGCAGCCGGGGGGGCCGCACAGATACGCAGTATTTT. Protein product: CASSRGGRTDTQYF. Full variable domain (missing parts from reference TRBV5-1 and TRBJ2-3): KAGVTQTPRYLIKTRGQQVTLSCSPISGHRSVSWYQQTPGQGLQFLFEYFSETQRNKGNFPGRFSGRQFSNSRSEMNVSTLELGDSALYLCASSRGGRTDTQYFGPGTRLTVL.

The CDR3 bases are TGCGCCAGCAGCTTGGCCTATCGAGAGAAACCTGCAGATACGCAGTATTTT. Amino acid sequence: CASSLAYREKPADTQYF. The chain employs TRBV5-1 and TRBJ2-3; D unresolved. The V gene lost 0 bases and the J gene lost 4 bases, with 18 bases spanning the gap. The germline gives CDR1 SGHRS, CDR2 YFSETQ. The CDR3 totals 17 residues.